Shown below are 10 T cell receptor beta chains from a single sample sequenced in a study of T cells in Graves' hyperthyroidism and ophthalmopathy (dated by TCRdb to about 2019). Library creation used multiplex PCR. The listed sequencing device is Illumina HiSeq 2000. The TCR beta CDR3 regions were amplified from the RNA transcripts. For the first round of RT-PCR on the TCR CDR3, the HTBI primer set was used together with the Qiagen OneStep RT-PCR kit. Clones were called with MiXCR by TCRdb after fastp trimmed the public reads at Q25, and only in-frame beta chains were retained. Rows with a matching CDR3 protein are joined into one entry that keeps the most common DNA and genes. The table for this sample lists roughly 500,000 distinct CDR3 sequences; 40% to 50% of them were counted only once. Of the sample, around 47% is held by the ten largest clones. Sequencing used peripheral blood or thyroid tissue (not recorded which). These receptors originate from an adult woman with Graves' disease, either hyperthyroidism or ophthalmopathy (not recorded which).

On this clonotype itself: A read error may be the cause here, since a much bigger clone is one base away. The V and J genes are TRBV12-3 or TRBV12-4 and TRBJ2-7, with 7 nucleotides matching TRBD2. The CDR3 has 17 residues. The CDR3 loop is CASSLGPPRDYDYEQCF. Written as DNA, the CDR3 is TGTGCCAGCAGTTTAGGACCCCCGAGGGACTACGACTACGAGCAGTGCTTC.

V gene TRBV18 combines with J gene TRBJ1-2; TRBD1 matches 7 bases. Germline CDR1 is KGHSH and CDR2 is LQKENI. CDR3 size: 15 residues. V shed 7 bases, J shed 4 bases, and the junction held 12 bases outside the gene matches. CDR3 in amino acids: CASYPPGQTIYGYTF. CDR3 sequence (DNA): TGTGCCAGCTACCCACCGGGACAGACTATCTATGGCTACACCTTC.

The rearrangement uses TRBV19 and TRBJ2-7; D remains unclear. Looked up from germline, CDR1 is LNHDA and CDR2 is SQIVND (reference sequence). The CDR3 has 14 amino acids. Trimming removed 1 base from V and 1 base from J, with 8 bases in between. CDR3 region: CASSIAGISYEQYF. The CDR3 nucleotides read TGTGCCAGTAGTATAGCTGGGATATCCTACGAGCAGTACTTC.

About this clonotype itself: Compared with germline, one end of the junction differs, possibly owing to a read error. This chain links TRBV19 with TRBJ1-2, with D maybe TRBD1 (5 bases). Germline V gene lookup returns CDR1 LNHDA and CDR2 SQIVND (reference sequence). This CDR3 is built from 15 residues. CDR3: CASTTRRTPNYGYTF. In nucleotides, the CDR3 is TGTGCTAGTACCACCCGAAGGACACCTAACTATGGCTACACCTTC.

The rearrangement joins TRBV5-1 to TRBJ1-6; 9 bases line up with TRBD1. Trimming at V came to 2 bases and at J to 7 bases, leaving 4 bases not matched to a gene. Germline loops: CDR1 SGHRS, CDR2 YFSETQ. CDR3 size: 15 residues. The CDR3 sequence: CASSFTGGVNSPLHF. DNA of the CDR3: TGCGCCAGCAGCTTCACAGGGGGCGTGAATTCACCCCTCCACTTT.

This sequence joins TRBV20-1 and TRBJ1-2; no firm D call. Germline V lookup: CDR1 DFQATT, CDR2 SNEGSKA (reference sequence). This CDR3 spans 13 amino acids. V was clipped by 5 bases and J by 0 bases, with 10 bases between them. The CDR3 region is CSAWVGPNYGYTF. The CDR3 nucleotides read TGCAGTGCTTGGGTTGGGCCTAACTATGGCTACACCTTC.

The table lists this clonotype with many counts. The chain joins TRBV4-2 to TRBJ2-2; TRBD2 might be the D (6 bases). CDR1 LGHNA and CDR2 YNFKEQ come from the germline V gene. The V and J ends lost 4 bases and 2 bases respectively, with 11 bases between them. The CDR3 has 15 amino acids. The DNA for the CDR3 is TGTGCCAGCAGCCGCGGGACGGCCAACACCGGGGAGCTGTTTTTT. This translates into CASSRGTANTGELFF.

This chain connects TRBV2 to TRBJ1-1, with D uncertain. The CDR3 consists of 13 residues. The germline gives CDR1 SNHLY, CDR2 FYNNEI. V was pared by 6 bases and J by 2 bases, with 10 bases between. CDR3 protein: CASRASGNTEAFF. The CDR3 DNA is TGTGCCAGCAGGGCGTCTGGAAACACTGAAGCTTTCTTT.

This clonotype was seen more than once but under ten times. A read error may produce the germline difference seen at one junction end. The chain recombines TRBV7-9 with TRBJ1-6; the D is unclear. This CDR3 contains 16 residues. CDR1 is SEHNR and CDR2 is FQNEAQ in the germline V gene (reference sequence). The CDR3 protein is CASSSDGGTLNSPLNF. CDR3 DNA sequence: TGTGCCAGCAGCTCGGACGGCGGAACCCTTAATTCACCCCTCAACTTT.

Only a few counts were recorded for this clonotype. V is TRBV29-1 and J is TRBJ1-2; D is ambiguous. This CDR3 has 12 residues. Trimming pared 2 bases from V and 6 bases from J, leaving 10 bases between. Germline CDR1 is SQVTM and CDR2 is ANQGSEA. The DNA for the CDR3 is TGCAGCGTTGAAAAGGGCGGCGATGGCTACACCTTC. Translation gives CSVEKGGDGYTF.